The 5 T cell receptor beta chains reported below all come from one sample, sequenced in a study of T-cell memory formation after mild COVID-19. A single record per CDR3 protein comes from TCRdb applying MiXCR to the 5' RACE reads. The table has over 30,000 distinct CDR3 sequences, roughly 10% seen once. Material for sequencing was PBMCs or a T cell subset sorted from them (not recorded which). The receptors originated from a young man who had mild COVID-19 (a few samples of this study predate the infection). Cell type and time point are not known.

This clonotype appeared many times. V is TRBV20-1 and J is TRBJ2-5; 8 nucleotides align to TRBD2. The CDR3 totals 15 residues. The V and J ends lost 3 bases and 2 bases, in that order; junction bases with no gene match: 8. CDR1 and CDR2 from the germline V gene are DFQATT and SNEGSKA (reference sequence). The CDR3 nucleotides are TGCAGTGCTAGGAGAGGAGGGACTAGTCAAGAGACCCAGTACTTC. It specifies CSARRGGTSQETQYF.

DNA of the CDR3: TGTGCCAGCAGCCGGGGACTAGCGGGGGGGAGCACAGATACGCAGTATTTT. Amino acids: CASSRGLAGGSTDTQYF. The V call is TRBV3-1, the J call TRBJ2-3, with 16 bases aligning to TRBD2. The ends lost 4 bases at V and 0 bases at J; junction bases unmatched: 1. This CDR3 is built from 17 residues. Germline-derived CDR1 and CDR2 are LGHDT and YNNKEL (reference sequence).

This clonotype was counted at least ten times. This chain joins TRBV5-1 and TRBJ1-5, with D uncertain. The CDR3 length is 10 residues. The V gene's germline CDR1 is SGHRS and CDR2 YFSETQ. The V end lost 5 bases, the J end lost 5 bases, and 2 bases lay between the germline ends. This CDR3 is CASSHQPQHF. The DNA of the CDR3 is TGCGCCAGCAGTCATCAGCCCCAGCATTTT. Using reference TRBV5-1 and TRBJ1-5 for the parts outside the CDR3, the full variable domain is KAGVTQTPRYLIKTRGQQVTLSCSPISGHRSVSWYQQTPGQGLQFLFEYFSETQRNKGNFPGRFSGRQFSNSRSEMNVSTLELGDSALYLCASSHQPQHFGDGTRLSIL.

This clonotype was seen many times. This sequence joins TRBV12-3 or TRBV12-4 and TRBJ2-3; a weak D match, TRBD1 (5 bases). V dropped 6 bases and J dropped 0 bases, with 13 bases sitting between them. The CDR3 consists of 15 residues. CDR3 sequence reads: CASRRGSSSTDTQYF. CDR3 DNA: TGTGCCAGCAGAAGGGGCTCTTCTAGCACAGATACGCAGTATTTT.

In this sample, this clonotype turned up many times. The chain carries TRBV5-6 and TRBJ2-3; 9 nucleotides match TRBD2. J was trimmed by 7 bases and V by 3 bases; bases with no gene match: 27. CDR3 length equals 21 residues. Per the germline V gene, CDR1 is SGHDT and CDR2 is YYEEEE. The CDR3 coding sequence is TGTGCCAGCAGCTCCGAAACAGTATGGCGGCGGGGGGGCCTCGTATCAAATACGCAGTATTTT. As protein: CASSSETVWRRGGLVSNTQYF.